This entry concerns a single TCR beta chain. This record belongs to a study of blood T cell repertoires in COVID-19. Overall study: The United States, Italy and Spain provided the acute and convalescent COVID-19 samples. PBMCs, B-cell-depleted T cells, or T cells were the source of the cDNA or gDNA that made up the material.

The CDR3 totals 13 residues. Germline assignment: CDR1 SGHVS and CDR2 FQNEAQ. J gave up 7 bases and V 6 bases, and 5 bases lay outside the gene matches. In the authors' workflow: Scientists estimated how many nucleated cells there were by amplifying reference gene primers. TCRdb's copy holds only in-frame clones and misses some; the assay was immunoSEQ multiplex PCR. Clone size and V and J calls were adopted from that table, with D and trimming inferred from the DNA. This repertoire shows roughly 220,000 clones, 80% to 85% found once; its top ten account for about 2.1%. The source material was peripheral blood. The TCR sequence derives from a woman aged 60-75 years with acute or convalescent COVID-19. The chain joins TRBV7-8 to TRBJ1-4, with TRBD1 matching 7 bases. As DNA, the CDR3 is TGTGCCAGCAGTCGTAACAGGGGTGAAAAACTGTTTTTT. Protein sequence: CASSRNRGEKLFF.